Each of the 25 T cell receptor beta chains below was sequenced from the same sample in a study of cytomegalovirus exposure and HLA in healthy donors. PCR was performed using 60 Vbeta and 13 Jbeta primers. The data were produced by immunoSEQ multiplex PCR, yet TCRdb's version contains in-frame clones alone and is incomplete. Of roughly 100,000 clones in the sample, around three fifths were seen once. Sequenced input: PBMCs. These receptors all stem from a boy between 10 and 17 years old in good health and CMV-seropositive.

The table lists this clone with a few counts. The V and J genes are TRBV6-1 and TRBJ1-3, with 7 nucleotides matching TRBD1. Per the germline V gene, CDR1 is MNHNS and CDR2 is SASEGT. Trimming removed 1 base from V and 2 bases from J; junction bases left unmatched: 2. This CDR3 contains 15 residues. The CDR3 is CASSEGQGAGNTIYF. CDR3 sequence (DNA): TGTGCCAGCAGTGAAGGACAGGGAGCTGGAAACACCATATATTTT.

The chain carries TRBV29-1 and TRBJ2-7; 7 bases align to TRBD1. CDR1 is SQVTM and CDR2 is ANQGSEA in the germline V gene. This CDR3 spans 13 amino acids. The V and J ends lost 4 bases and 3 bases, in that order; junction bases with no gene match: 6. This CDR3 is CSVAEWDSYEQYF. DNA of the CDR3: TGCAGCGTTGCTGAGTGGGACAGCTACGAGCAGTACTTC.

V and J are TRBV19 and TRBJ2-6, with 7 bases aligning to TRBD1. The V and J ends lost 4 bases and 2 bases, in that order; junction bases with no gene match: 2. Germline V gene data show CDR1 as LNHDA and CDR2 as SQIVND (reference sequence). This CDR3 is 15 amino acids long. CDR3 DNA sequence: TGTGCCAGTAGTACCACAGGGGCTGGGGCCAACGTCCTGACTTTC. Translated: CASSTTGAGANVLTF.

The table lists this clone with a count of one. This chain joins TRBV5-1 and TRBJ2-2; D unclear. There are 16 residues in the CDR3. CDR1 SGHRS and CDR2 YFSETQ come from the germline V gene. The ends were cut back, 2 bases at V and 3 bases at J, with 14 bases in the middle. For the CDR3, the DNA is TGCGCCAGCAGCTTCAACTCCCCACGGGACACCGGGGAGCTGTTTTTT. Encoded protein: CASSFNSPRDTGELFF.

This clone appeared a few times. This sequence joins TRBV4-1 and TRBJ2-6, with 8 bases identical to TRBD1. Per the germline V gene, CDR1 is MGHRA and CDR2 is YSYEKL. The CDR3 extends over 17 amino acids. Losses at the gene ends were 2 bases for V and 2 bases for J; bases not matched to a gene: 5. CDR3 in DNA: TGCGCCAGCAGCCAAAGGACAGGGTATCCTGGGGCCAACGTCCTGACTTTC. Translation: CASSQRTGYPGANVLTF.

V usage is TRBV6-6 and J usage is TRBJ1-1; TRBD1 might be the D (5 bases). The V gene lost 0 bases and the J gene lost 2 bases, with 10 bases spanning the gap. From germline, CDR1 is MNHNY and CDR2 SVGAGI (reference sequence). The CDR3 extends over 15 amino acids. CDR3 sequence (DNA): TGTGCCAGCAGTTACTCGAGTCAGGGAAACACTGAAGCTTTCTTT. Its translation is CASSYSSQGNTEAFF.

In its sample, this clone was seen once. The chain links TRBV18 to TRBJ2-7; no firm D call. This CDR3 spans 15 amino acids. Germline assignment: CDR1 KGHSH and CDR2 LQKENI. Trimming pared 2 bases from V and 3 bases from J, leaving 14 bases between. The CDR3 nucleotides are TGTGCCAGCTCACCATTTGGTGCTCAGGTCTACGAGCAGTACTTC. Its protein is CASSPFGAQVYEQYF.

The chain uses TRBV18 and TRBJ1-2; D is perhaps TRBD1 (5 bases). CDR3 length: 14 amino acids. Germline lookup yields CDR1 KGHSH and CDR2 LQKENI. Between the trimmed V and J ends, which lost 1 base and 6 bases, there was a span of 12 bases. CDR3 protein: CASSPRQQDHGYTF. The DNA of the CDR3 is TGTGCCAGCTCACCACGTCAACAGGATCATGGCTACACCTTC.

The V and J genes are TRBV6-1 and TRBJ2-2, with D perhaps matching TRBD2 (5 bases). V lost 4 bases to trimming and J lost 7 bases, with 13 bases between them. This CDR3 comprises 14 residues. The germline CDR1 and CDR2 sequences are MNHNS and SASEGT. The CDR3 DNA follows: TGTGCCAGCAGTGGGAGAGGGTTGGGCGGGGAGCTGTTTTTT. It is translated as CASSGRGLGGELFF.

The chain combines TRBV4-2 with TRBJ2-3, with D possibly TRBD2 on 5 matching bases. Germline CDR1 reads LGHNA; CDR2 reads YNFKEQ. This CDR3 spans 15 amino acids. Trimming took 0 bases from V and 3 from J, leaving 10 bases between them. The CDR3 nucleotides read TGTGCCAGCAGCCAAGAAGGAGGTGGGACAGATACGCAGTATTTT. It translates to CASSQEGGGTDTQYF.

This rearrangement joins TRBV30 to TRBJ1-1; perhaps TRBD1 as D (5 bases). Germline V gives CDR1 GTSNPN, CDR2 SVGIG (reference sequence). CDR3 length: 12 amino acids. Trimming cost V 3 bases and J 1 base, with 6 bases left between them. The CDR3 loop reads CAWRGGNTEAFF. CDR3 nucleotide sequence: TGTGCCTGGAGGGGGGGGAACACTGAAGCTTTCTTT.

The V and J genes are TRBV19 and TRBJ2-6; no firm D call. V was trimmed by 6 bases and J by 1 base, leaving 7 bases between them. The CDR3 runs to 14 residues. Germline lookup yields CDR1 LNHDA and CDR2 SQIVND (reference sequence). The CDR3 here is CASSQDSGANVLTF. The CDR3 bases are TGTGCCAGTAGCCAGGATTCTGGGGCCAACGTCCTGACTTTC.

This clone turned up a few times. This CDR3 reads CASSSGFEQYF. The DNA of the CDR3 is TGTGCCAGCAGCTCAGGGTTTGAGCAGTACTTC. V is TRBV7-3 and J is TRBJ2-7, with D possibly matching TRBD1 (5 bases). In germline, CDR1 is SGHTA, CDR2 FQGTGA. V shed 4 bases and J shed 7 bases, with 8 bases lying between them. CDR3 length: 11 residues.

The chain joins TRBV7-6 to TRBJ1-2; tentative D call: TRBD1 (5 bases). CDR1 and CDR2 (germline): SGHVS, FNYEAQ. Between the trimmed V and J ends, which lost 4 bases and 7 bases, there was a span of 13 bases. CDR3 size: 13 residues. The CDR3 here is CASSSRGALGYTF. The CDR3 DNA sequence: TGTGCCAGCAGCTCCCGTGGGGCGCTTGGCTACACCTTC.

CDR3 sequence: CASSRTSGEASYEQYF. CDR3 DNA: TGTGCCAGCAGCCGAACTAGCGGGGAGGCATCCTACGAGCAGTACTTC. This chain connects TRBV21-1 to TRBJ2-7; whether TRBD2, the table's D call, matches the DNA was not checked. TRBV21-1 is noted as a pseudogene. The CDR3 loop spans 16 amino acids.

The rearrangement uses TRBV6-5 and TRBJ1-1, with a possible D match to TRBD1 (6 bases). Deletions cut 6 bases from V and 1 base from J, with 12 bases between. The CDR3 loop spans 14 amino acids. Germline CDR1 reads MNHEY; CDR2 reads SVGAGI. Here the CDR3 reads CASRPGTRNTEAFF. CDR3 DNA: TGTGCCAGCAGACCCGGGACAAGGAACACTGAAGCTTTCTTT.

J is TRBJ2-1 and V is TRBV7-3; TRBD2 matches 9 bases. Per the germline V gene, CDR1 is SGHTA and CDR2 is FQGTGA. After removal of 1 base from V and 9 bases from J, the junction contained 4 bases not matched to a gene. The CDR3 is made up of 14 amino acids. The CDR3 DNA is TGTGCCAGCAGCTTAAGCGGGAGGGCCGGTGAGCAGTTCTTC. It specifies CASSLSGRAGEQFF.

V and J are TRBV27 and TRBJ1-1; TRBD1 might be the D (6 bases). Trimming shortened V by 5 bases and J by 5 bases, and 15 bases separated the two germline ends. In germline, CDR1 is MNHEY, CDR2 SMNVEV (reference sequence). The CDR3 is 14 amino acids. The CDR3 region is CASSPYLQGTEAFF. Here the CDR3 DNA reads TGTGCCAGCAGTCCGTACTTACAGGGAACTGAAGCTTTCTTT.

The chain employs TRBV7-9 and TRBJ2-7, with 7 bases that match TRBD1. Germline V gives CDR1 SEHNR, CDR2 FQNEAQ (reference sequence). CDR3 length: 14 residues. V trimming: 5 bases; J trimming: 4 bases; junction bases outside the gene matches: 8. DNA for the CDR3: TGTGCCAGCAGCCCTGCAGGGGGTTCTTACGAGCAGTACTTC. Translated, it gives CASSPAGGSYEQYF.

The chain joins TRBV29-1 to TRBJ1-1; 7 bases agree with TRBD1. Germline loops: CDR1 SQVTM, CDR2 ANQGSEA. The CDR3 sequence is 14 residues long. V dropped 7 bases and J dropped 0; count of bases not matched to a gene: 8. The CDR3 coding sequence is TGCAGCGCGACCAGGGACAGCATGAACACTGAAGCTTTCTTT. It translates to CSATRDSMNTEAFF.

This clone was picked up a small number of times. The CDR3 here is CASSSDRAPGAQHF. The CDR3 coding sequence is TGTGCCAGCAGTTCGGACAGGGCTCCTGGGGCCCAGCATTTT. The rearrangement uses TRBV6-5 and TRBJ1-5; 8 bases line up with TRBD1. V was clipped by 4 bases and J by 11 bases; unmatched bases: 10. Germline CDR1 reads MNHEY; CDR2 reads SVGAGI. CDR3 length: 14 amino acids.

The rearrangement links TRBV11-2 to TRBJ1-2; D remains unclear. V was clipped by 1 base and J by 5 bases, with 8 bases between them. CDR3 length equals 13 residues. CDR1 is SGHAT, CDR2 FQNNGV, per germline. The CDR3 sequence is CASSLGQSYGYTF. The DNA of the CDR3 is TGTGCCAGCAGCTTAGGTCAGTCTTATGGCTACACCTTC.

This chain links TRBV27 with TRBJ1-6; the D gene is possibly TRBD1 (5 bases). The V end was cut by 3 bases, the J end by 9 bases, with 18 bases between. This CDR3 has 16 amino acids. The germline V gene encodes CDR1 MNHEY and CDR2 SMNVEV (reference sequence). The CDR3 DNA sequence: TGTGCCAGCAGTTTCTTTCGAAGGGGCCTCCCTTCACCCCTCCACTTT. Its translation: CASSFFRRGLPSPLHF.

In its sample, this clone was seen once. V gene TRBV18 combines with J gene TRBJ2-1, with 12 bases fitting TRBD2. This CDR3 comprises 16 residues. CDR1 is KGHSH, CDR2 LQKENI, per germline. V lost 6 bases to trimming and J lost 7 bases; unmatched junction nucleotides: 10. Here the CDR3 DNA reads TGTGCCAGCTCCCCCCTGAGGACTAGCGGGACAAATGAGCAGTTCTTC. Translating it yields CASSPLRTSGTNEQFF.

The chain joins TRBV6-5 to TRBJ1-4; 7 positions match TRBD1. J lost 10 bases, V lost 0 bases, and 8 bases had no gene match. CDR3 length equals 15 residues. Looked up from germline, CDR1 is MNHEY and CDR2 is SVGAGI. CDR3 DNA: TGTGCCAGCAGTTACTCGTCCAGGGCAGGGGGAAAACTGTTTTTT. Translation gives CASSYSSRAGGKLFF.